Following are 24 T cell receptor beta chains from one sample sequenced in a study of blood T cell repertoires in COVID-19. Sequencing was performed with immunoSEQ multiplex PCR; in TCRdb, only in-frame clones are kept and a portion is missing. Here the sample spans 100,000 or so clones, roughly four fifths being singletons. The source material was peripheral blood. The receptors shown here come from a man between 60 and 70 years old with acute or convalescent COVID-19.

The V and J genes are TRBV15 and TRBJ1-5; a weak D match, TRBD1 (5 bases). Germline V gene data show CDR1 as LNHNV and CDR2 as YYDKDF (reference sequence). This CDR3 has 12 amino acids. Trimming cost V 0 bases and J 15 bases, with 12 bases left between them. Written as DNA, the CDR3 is TGTGCCACCAGCAGAGATCAACAGGTACCGCATTTT. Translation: CATSRDQQVPHF.

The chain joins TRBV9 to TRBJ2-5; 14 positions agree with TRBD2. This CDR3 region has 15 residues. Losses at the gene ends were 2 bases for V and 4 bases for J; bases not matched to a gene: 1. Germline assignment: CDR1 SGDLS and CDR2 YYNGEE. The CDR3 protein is CASSVGTSGRETQYF. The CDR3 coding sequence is TGTGCCAGCAGCGTTGGGACTAGCGGGAGAGAGACCCAGTACTTC.

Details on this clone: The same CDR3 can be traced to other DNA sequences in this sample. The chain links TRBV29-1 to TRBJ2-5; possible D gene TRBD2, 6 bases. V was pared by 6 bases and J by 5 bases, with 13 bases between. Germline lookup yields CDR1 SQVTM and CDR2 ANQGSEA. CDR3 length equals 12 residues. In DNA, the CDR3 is TGCAGCGTGACCGGGGGAGCTGAGACCCAGTACTTC. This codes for CSVTGGAETQYF.

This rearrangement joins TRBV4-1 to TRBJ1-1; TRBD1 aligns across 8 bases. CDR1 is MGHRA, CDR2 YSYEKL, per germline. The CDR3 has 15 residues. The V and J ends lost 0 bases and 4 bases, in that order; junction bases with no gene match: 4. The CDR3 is CASSQDTGTGTEAFF. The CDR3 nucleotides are TGCGCCAGCAGCCAAGATACGGGGACAGGCACTGAAGCTTTCTTT.

The CDR3 nucleotides are TGCGCCAGCAGCATCGGGACAGACCCCATTATGAACACTGAAGCTTTCTTT. Translated, it gives CASSIGTDPIMNTEAFF. This chain uses TRBV5-1 with TRBJ1-1; 7 bases align to TRBD1. This CDR3 is 17 amino acids long. Trimming took 4 bases from V and 0 from J; bases not matched to a gene: 12. Germline V gives CDR1 SGHRS, CDR2 YFSETQ.

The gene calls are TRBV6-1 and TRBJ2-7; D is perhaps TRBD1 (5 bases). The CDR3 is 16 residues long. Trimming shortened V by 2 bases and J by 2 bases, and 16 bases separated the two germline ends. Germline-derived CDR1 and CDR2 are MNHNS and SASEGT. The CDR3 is CASSEPSLGRTYEQYV. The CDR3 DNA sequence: TGTGCCAGCAGTGAACCGTCTTTGGGGCGGACCTACGAGCAGTACGTC.

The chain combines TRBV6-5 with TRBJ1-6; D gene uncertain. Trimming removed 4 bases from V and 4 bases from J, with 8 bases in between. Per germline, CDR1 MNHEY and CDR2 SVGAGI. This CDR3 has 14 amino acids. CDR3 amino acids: CASSSRRYNSPLHF. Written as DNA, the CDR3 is TGTGCCAGCAGTTCGCGCCGGTATAATTCACCCCTCCACTTT.

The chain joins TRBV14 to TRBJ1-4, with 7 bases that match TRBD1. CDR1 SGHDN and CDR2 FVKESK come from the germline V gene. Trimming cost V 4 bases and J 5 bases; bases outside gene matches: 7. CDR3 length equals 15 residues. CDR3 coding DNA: TGTGCCAGCAGCCTCCGGGACAGTGTCAATGAAAAACTGTTTTTT. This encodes CASSLRDSVNEKLFF.

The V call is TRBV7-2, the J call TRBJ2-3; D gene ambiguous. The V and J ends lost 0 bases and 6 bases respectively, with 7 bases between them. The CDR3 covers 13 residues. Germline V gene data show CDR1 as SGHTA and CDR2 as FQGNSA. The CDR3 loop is CASSLAWRDTQYF. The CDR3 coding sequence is TGTGCCAGCAGCTTAGCGTGGCGGGATACGCAGTATTTT.

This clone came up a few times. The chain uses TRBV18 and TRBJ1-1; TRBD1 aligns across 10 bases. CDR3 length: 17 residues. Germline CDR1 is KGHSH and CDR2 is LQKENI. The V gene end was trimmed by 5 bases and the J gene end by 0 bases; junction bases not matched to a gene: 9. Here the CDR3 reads CASSSMGQGLVNTEAFF. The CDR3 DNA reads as TGTGCCAGCTCATCCATGGGACAGGGGTTGGTGAACACTGAAGCTTTCTTT.

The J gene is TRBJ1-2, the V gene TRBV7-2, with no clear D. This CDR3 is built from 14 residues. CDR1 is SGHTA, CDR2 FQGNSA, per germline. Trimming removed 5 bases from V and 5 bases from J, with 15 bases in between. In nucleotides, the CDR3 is TGTGCCAGCAGCGCCCTTCAAGGAGCGTATGGCTACACCTTC. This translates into CASSALQGAYGYTF.

The CDR3 DNA reads as TGTGCCAGCAGCAGCCCGGTAGGGGACAGGGGGGCGGGAAACTATGGCTACACCTTC. Its translation is CASSSPVGDRGAGNYGYTF. The chain links TRBV21-1 to TRBJ1-2; the table's D call TRBD1 went unverified against the DNA. TRBV21-1 is annotated as a pseudogene. CDR3 size: 19 residues.

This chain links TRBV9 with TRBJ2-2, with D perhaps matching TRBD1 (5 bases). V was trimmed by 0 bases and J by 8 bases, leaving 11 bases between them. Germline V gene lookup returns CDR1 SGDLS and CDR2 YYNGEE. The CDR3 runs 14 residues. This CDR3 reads CASSVVEGVGELFF. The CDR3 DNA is TGTGCCAGCAGCGTAGTGGAAGGGGTAGGGGAGCTGTTTTTT.

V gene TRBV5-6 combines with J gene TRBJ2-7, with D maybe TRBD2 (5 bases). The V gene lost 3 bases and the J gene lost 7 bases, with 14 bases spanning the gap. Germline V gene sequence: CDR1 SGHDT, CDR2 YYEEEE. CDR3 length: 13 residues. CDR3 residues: CASSSGLLREQYV. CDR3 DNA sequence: TGTGCCAGCAGCTCCGGACTCCTGAGGGAGCAGTACGTC.

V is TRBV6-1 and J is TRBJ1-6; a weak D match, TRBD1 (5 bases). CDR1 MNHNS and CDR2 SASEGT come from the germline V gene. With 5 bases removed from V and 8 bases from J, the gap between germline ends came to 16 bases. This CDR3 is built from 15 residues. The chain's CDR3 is CASSPGGREDSPLHF. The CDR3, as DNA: TGTGCCAGCAGTCCGGGCGGCAGGGAGGATTCACCCCTCCACTTT.

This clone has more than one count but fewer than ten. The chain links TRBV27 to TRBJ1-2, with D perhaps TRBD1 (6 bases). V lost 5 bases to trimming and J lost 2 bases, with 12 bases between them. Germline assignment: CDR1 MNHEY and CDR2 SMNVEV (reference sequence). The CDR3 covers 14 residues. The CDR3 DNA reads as TGTGCCAGCAGTCCCCAGGGGCTCAACTATGGCTACACCTTC. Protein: CASSPQGLNYGYTF.

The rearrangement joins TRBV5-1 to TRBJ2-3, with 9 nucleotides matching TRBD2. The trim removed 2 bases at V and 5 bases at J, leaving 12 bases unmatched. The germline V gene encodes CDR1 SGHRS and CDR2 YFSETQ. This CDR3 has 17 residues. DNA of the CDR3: TGCGCCAGCAGCTTAGGGATGCGGGGGGGCCGGGGAGATACGCAGTATTTT. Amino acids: CASSLGMRGGRGDTQYF.

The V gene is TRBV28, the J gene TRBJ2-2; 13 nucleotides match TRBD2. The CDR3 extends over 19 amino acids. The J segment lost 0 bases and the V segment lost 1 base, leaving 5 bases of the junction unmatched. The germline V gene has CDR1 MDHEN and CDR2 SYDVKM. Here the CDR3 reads CASSLYGTSGASNTGELFF. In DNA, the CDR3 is TGTGCCAGCAGTTTATACGGGACTAGCGGGGCTTCGAACACCGGGGAGCTGTTTTTT.

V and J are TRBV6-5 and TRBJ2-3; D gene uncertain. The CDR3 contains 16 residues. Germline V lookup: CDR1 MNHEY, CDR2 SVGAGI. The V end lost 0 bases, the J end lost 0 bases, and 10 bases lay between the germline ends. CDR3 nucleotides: TGTGCCAGCAGTTACTCGAACAGCTTCAGCACAGATACGCAGTATTTT. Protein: CASSYSNSFSTDTQYF.

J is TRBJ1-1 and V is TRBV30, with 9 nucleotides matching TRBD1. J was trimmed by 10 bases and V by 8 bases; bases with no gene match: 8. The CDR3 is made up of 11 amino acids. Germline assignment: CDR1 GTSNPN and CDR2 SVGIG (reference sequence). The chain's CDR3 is CAGLRQGGAFF. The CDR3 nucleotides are TGTGCCGGGCTAAGACAGGGGGGAGCTTTCTTT.

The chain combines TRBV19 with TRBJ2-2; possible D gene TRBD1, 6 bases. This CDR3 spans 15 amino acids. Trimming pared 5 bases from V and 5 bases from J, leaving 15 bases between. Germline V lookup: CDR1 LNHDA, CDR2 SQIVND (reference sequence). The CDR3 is CASSQGRGWTGELFF. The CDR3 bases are TGTGCCAGTAGTCAAGGCAGGGGTTGGACCGGGGAGCTGTTTTTT.

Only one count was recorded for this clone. The CDR3 sequence: CASSRTLGGNTEAFF. CDR3 coding DNA: TGCGCCAGCAGCCGGACTCTGGGAGGGAACACTGAAGCTTTCTTT. The chain recombines TRBV4-1 with TRBJ1-1; D remains unclear. The germline gives CDR1 MGHRA, CDR2 YSYEKL. Deletions cut 4 bases from V and 1 base from J, with 13 bases between. The CDR3 runs 15 residues.

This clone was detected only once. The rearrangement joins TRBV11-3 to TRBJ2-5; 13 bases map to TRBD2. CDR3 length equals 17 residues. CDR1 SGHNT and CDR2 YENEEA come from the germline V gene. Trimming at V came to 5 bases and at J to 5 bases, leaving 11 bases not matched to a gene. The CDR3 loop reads CASSPFRTSGSTETQYF. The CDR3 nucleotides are TGTGCCAGCAGCCCCTTCAGGACTAGCGGGAGTACGGAGACCCAGTACTTC.

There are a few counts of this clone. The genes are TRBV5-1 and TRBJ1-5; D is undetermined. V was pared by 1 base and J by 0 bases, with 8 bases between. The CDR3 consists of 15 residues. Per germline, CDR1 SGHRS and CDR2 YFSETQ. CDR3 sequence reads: CASSLYGDSNQPQHF. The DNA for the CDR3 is TGCGCCAGCAGCTTGTACGGAGATAGCAATCAGCCCCAGCATTTT. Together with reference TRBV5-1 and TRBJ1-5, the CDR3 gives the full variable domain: KAGVTQTPRYLIKTRGQQVTLSCSPISGHRSVSWYQQTPGQGLQFLFEYFSETQRNKGNFPGRFSGRQFSNSRSEMNVSTLELGDSALYLCASSLYGDSNQPQHFGDGTRLSIL.